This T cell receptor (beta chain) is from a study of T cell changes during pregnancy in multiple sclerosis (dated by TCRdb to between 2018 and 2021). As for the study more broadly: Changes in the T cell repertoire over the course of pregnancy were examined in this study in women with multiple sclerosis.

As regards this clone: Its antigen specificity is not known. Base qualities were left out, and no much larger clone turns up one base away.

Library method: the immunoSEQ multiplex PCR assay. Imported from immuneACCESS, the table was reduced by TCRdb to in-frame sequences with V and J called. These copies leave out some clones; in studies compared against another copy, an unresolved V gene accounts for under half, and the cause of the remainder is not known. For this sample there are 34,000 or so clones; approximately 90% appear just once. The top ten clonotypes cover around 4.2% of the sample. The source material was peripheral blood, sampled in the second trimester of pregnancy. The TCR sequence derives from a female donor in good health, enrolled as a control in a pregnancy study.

The encoded CDR3 is CASSHGDFNEQFF. The DNA sequence follows: TGCGCCAGCAGCCACGGGGACTTCAATGAGCAGTTCTTC. The chain couples TRBV5-1 to TRBJ2-1; TRBD2 is a possible D gene, resting on 6 matching bases. The germline V gene specifies SGHRS as CDR1 and YFSETQ as CDR2. From the cysteine up to the phenylalanine, the CDR3 has a length of 13 residues. Of all the DNA, just the CDR3 is kept, 39 bases in frame from base 1. V loses 4 bases, J loses 6 bases, and the germline ends lie 11 bases apart.